One sample yielded the 24 T cell receptor beta chains listed below, sequenced in a study of identical twins. TCRdb processed the 5' RACE reads anew with MiXCR; each CDR3 protein has one entry. The sample has 260,000 or so distinct CDR3 sequences, approximately 6.8% seen once. The same data also contributed to another study, on yellow fever vaccine responses in identical twins.

Sequences were obtained from CD8+ T cells sorted from blood. The origin of the receptors is a woman aged 18 to 35 in good health.

In regard to this clonotype: An end of the junction does not agree with germline; a read error may underlie this. The V gene is TRBV5-6, the J gene TRBJ2-5; possible D gene TRBD2, 6 bases. The CDR3 contains 13 residues. Germline values: CDR1 SGHDT, CDR2 YYEEEE. The CDR3 bases are TGTGCCAGCATCTTGGCACTAGCTGAGACCCAGTACTTC. As protein: CASILALAETQYF.

Here the CDR3 reads CASSREDPPTAIPGDEQFF. The CDR3 nucleotides are TGTGCCAGCAGCCGTGAAGACCCCCCGACAGCGATTCCCGGCGATGAGCAGTTCTTC. V and J are TRBV7-8 and TRBJ2-1; D may be TRBD1 (5 bases). Trimming pared 5 bases from V and 8 bases from J, leaving 31 bases between. Germline V gene data show CDR1 as SGHVS and CDR2 as FQNEAQ. The CDR3 has 19 residues. Full variable domain (remainder filled in from reference TRBV7-8 and TRBJ2-1): GAGVSQSPRYKVAKRGQDVALRCDPISGHVSLFWYQQALGQGPEFLTYFQNEAQLDKSGLPSDRFFAERPEGSVSTLKIQRTQQEDSAVYLCASSREDPPTAIPGDEQFFGPGTRLTVL.

In its sample, this clonotype was seen a few times. V gene TRBV28 combines with J gene TRBJ2-5; weak D call: TRBD2 (5 bases). The V end was cut by 3 bases, the J end by 1 base, with 12 bases between. The CDR3 has 15 residues. Germline-derived CDR1 and CDR2 are MDHEN and SYDVKM. CDR3 protein: CASSLSAAAQETQYF. The CDR3 nucleotides are TGTGCCAGCAGTTTGTCCGCAGCGGCCCAAGAGACCCAGTACTTC.

The J gene is TRBJ2-7, the V gene TRBV28; TRBD1 is a possible D gene (7 bases). The CDR3 spans 14 residues. The V end lost 5 bases, the J end lost 6 bases, and 17 bases lay between the germline ends. From germline, CDR1 is MDHEN and CDR2 SYDVKM. DNA for the CDR3: TGTGCCAGCAGTCACCTGACAGGGAGGCCCGAGCAGTACGTC. Amino acid sequence: CASSHLTGRPEQYV.

This clonotype was observed at least ten times. The genes are TRBV4-2 and TRBJ1-5, with D possibly matching TRBD1 (5 bases). CDR1 and CDR2 from the germline V gene are LGHNA and YNFKEQ. The ends were cut back, 0 bases at V and 5 bases at J, with 14 bases in the middle. This CDR3 is built from 16 residues. CDR3 nucleotides: TGTGCCAGCAGCCAAGACGTAAGGGGCGCGTATCAGCCCCAGCATTTT. Translated: CASSQDVRGAYQPQHF.

This clonotype was seen a handful of times. The chain employs TRBV7-9 and TRBJ2-1; D remains ambiguous. The ends were cut back, 5 bases at V and 5 bases at J, with 7 bases in the middle. The germline CDR1 and CDR2 sequences are SEHNR and FQNEAQ (reference sequence). The CDR3 is 12 amino acids. The CDR3 is CASSEFNNEQFF. CDR3 in DNA: TGTGCCAGCAGCGAATTCAACAATGAGCAGTTCTTC.

A few counts support this clonotype. The CDR3 region is CAIGRTGGYEQFF. CDR3 in DNA: TGTGCCATAGGGCGGACAGGTGGGTATGAGCAGTTCTTC. The chain carries TRBV10-3 and TRBJ2-1; 7 nucleotides line up with TRBD1. The CDR3 consists of 13 residues. Looked up from germline, CDR1 is ENHRY and CDR2 is SYGVKD. The V and J ends lost 9 bases and 8 bases, in that order; junction bases with no gene match: 10.

This clonotype came up a few times. J is TRBJ2-1 and V is TRBV28, with 9 bases that match TRBD1. Germline V lookup: CDR1 MDHEN, CDR2 SYDVKM. The trim removed 8 bases at V and 5 bases at J, leaving 10 bases unmatched. The length of the CDR3 is 15 residues. CDR3 amino acids: CASHLPGQGDNEQFF. CDR3 in DNA: TGTGCCAGCCACCTCCCGGGACAGGGCGACAATGAGCAGTTCTTC.

This clonotype was observed at least ten times. The rearrangement uses TRBV11-2 and TRBJ2-1; maybe TRBD2 (5 bases). Germline V gene lookup returns CDR1 SGHAT and CDR2 FQNNGV. The CDR3 is 13 residues long. Trimming left V 5 bases short and J 6 bases short, with 11 bases between. CDR3 in DNA: TGTGCCAGCAGCAAAAGCGGAGTCAATGAGCAGTTCTTC. Amino acids: CASSKSGVNEQFF. Based on the CDR3 plus reference TRBV11-2 and TRBJ2-1, the full variable domain is EAGVAQSPRYKIIEKRQSVAFWCNPISGHATLYWYQQILGQGPKLLIQFQNNGVVDDSQLPKDRFSAERLKGVDSTLKIQPAKLEDSAVYLCASSKSGVNEQFFGPGTRLTVL.

This clonotype was observed at least ten times. J is TRBJ1-6 and V is TRBV27; D call uncertain. V shed 2 bases and J shed 8 bases, with 10 bases lying between them. CDR1 is MNHEY and CDR2 is SMNVEV in the germline V gene (reference sequence). The CDR3 is made up of 14 amino acids. CDR3 DNA: TGTGCCAGCAGTTTACCCTCTAATGATTCACCCCTCCACTTT. Its translation is CASSLPSNDSPLHF.

Only a few counts were recorded for this clonotype. This sequence joins TRBV13 and TRBJ2-2; TRBD1 or TRBD2 may be the D gene (5 bases each). The CDR3 has 15 residues. Germline V CDR1 and CDR2: PRHDT, FYEKMQ (reference sequence). The V gene lost 5 bases and the J gene lost 6 bases, with 16 bases spanning the gap. The CDR3 DNA reads TGTGCCAGCAGCGACACCCTTGGGGGTTCCGGGGAGCTGTTTTTT. This translates into CASSDTLGGSGELFF. The entire variable domain, with the rest obtained from reference TRBV13 and TRBJ2-2, is as follows: AAGVIQSPRHLIKEKRETATLKCYPIPRHDTVYWYQQGPGQDPQFLISFYEKMQSDKGSIPDRFSAQQFSDYHSELNMSSLELGDSALYFCASSDTLGGSGELFFGEGSRLTVL.

This sequence joins TRBV20-1 and TRBJ1-1, with a possible D match to TRBD1 (6 bases). Germline values: CDR1 DFQATT, CDR2 SNEGSKA (reference sequence). V was cut by 6 bases and J by 3 bases, with 14 bases left in between. The CDR3 totals 13 residues. In DNA, the CDR3 is TGCAGTGCCAATGCCCCAGGGGACACTGAAGCTTTCTTT. Amino acid sequence: CSANAPGDTEAFF.

In its sample, this clonotype was seen many times. The rearrangement joins TRBV7-2 to TRBJ2-3; 9 bases line up with TRBD2. Germline V gene data show CDR1 as SGHTA and CDR2 as FQGNSA. Trimming took 6 bases from V and 3 from J; bases not matched to a gene: 4. The CDR3 spans 14 residues. The chain's CDR3 is CASSYTSGTDTQYF. The CDR3 coding sequence is TGTGCCAGCAGTTATACTAGCGGGACAGATACGCAGTATTTT.

Ten or more counts support this clonotype. The chain combines TRBV12-3 or TRBV12-4 with TRBJ2-4; 7 positions agree with TRBD1. J was trimmed by 9 bases and V by 8 bases; bases with no gene match: 10. The CDR3 has 13 residues. CDR3 region: CASGIQGGGIQYF. In nucleotides, the CDR3 is TGTGCCAGCGGGATACAAGGGGGCGGCATTCAGTACTTC.

Many counts were recorded for this clonotype. The rearrangement uses TRBV28 and TRBJ2-1, with TRBD2 identical over 10 bases. Germline CDR1 MDHEN, CDR2 SYDVKM. The CDR3 extends over 16 amino acids. Trimming cost V 6 bases and J 2 bases; bases outside gene matches: 7. The CDR3 bases are TGTGCCAGCAGACCTCTAGCGGGAGTAACCTACAATGAGCAGTTCTTC. It specifies CASRPLAGVTYNEQFF.

This clonotype was seen repeatedly, ten times or more. The chain combines TRBV28 with TRBJ1-3, with unresolved D. The CDR3 loop spans 14 amino acids. V was pared by 3 bases and J by 0 bases, with 6 bases between. Germline lookup yields CDR1 MDHEN and CDR2 SYDVKM. CDR3 nucleotides: TGTGCCAGCAGTTTCCCGGTCTCTGGAAACACCATATATTTT. Protein product: CASSFPVSGNTIYF.

This clonotype turned up a few times. V usage is TRBV9 and J usage is TRBJ1-6, with D hard to call. CDR3 length equals 12 residues. V lost 4 bases to trimming and J lost 7 bases, with 6 bases between them. In germline, CDR1 is SGDLS, CDR2 YYNGEE. The CDR3 region is CASSQQNSPLHF. The CDR3 DNA reads as TGTGCCAGCAGCCAACAAAATTCACCCCTCCACTTT.

The chain is built from TRBV2 and TRBJ2-4, with TRBD2 matching 14 bases. This CDR3 contains 16 residues. Germline V CDR1 and CDR2: SNHLY, FYNNEI. Trimming removed 4 bases from V and 5 bases from J; junction bases left unmatched: 4. Here the CDR3 reads CASSVTSGGAENIQYF. Written as DNA, the CDR3 is TGTGCCAGCAGTGTGACTAGCGGGGGGGCCGAAAACATTCAGTACTTC.

In this sample, this clonotype turned up many times. The J gene is TRBJ2-1, the V gene TRBV15, with D tentatively TRBD1 (6 bases). From germline, CDR1 is LNHNV and CDR2 YYDKDF (reference sequence). V was pared by 1 base and J by 3 bases, with 13 bases between. The CDR3 is made up of 16 amino acids. CDR3 residues: CATSRGLQGHYNEQFF. The CDR3 nucleotides read TGTGCCACCAGCAGAGGGTTACAGGGCCACTACAATGAGCAGTTCTTC.

The J gene is TRBJ2-2, the V gene TRBV2, with 8 positions matching TRBD2. The V gene end was trimmed by 4 bases and the J gene end by 4 bases; junction bases not matched to a gene: 17. This CDR3 comprises 19 residues. From germline, CDR1 is SNHLY and CDR2 FYNNEI. CDR3 sequence: CASSVGVAGGPRGTGELFF. In nucleotides, the CDR3 is TGTGCCAGCAGTGTGGGGGTGGCGGGAGGCCCGCGAGGCACCGGGGAGCTGTTTTTT.

This chain connects TRBV7-9 to TRBJ2-7; D is possibly TRBD2 (5 bases). The CDR3 loop spans 12 amino acids. The germline CDR1 and CDR2 sequences are SEHNR and FQNEAQ (reference sequence). V was clipped by 8 bases and J by 2 bases, with 10 bases between them. The CDR3 loop reads CASGGPAYEQYF. The CDR3 DNA follows: TGTGCCAGCGGCGGGCCCGCCTACGAGCAGTACTTC.

There are many counts of this clonotype. The V and J genes are TRBV20-1 and TRBJ2-1; TRBD2 agrees at 10 bases. The length of the CDR3 is 17 residues. The V segment lost 0 bases and the J segment 1 base; nucleotides outside the gene matches: 6. From germline, CDR1 is DFQATT and CDR2 SNEGSKA (reference sequence). The CDR3 protein is CSARDPLAGESYNEQFF. In nucleotides, the CDR3 is TGCAGTGCTAGAGATCCCCTAGCGGGGGAATCCTACAATGAGCAGTTCTTC.

The table lists this clonotype with a few counts. The DNA for the CDR3 is TGTGCCAGCAGCCCCGGGAGGGGTGGCACCGGGGAGCTGTTTTTT. Translating gives CASSPGRGGTGELFF. V and J are TRBV7-7 and TRBJ2-2; 8 bases agree with TRBD2. Per germline, CDR1 SSHAT and CDR2 FNYEAQ (reference sequence). The CDR3 contains 15 residues. The V gene end was trimmed by 5 bases and the J gene end by 4 bases; junction bases not matched to a gene: 6.

This clonotype was recorded at least ten times. The chain has TRBV4-1 and TRBJ1-2; D is unresolved. V lost 4 bases and J lost 1, with 16 bases in between. The length of the CDR3 is 16 residues. The germline gives CDR1 MGHRA, CDR2 YSYEKL. CDR3 DNA: TGCGCCAGCAGCCGCCTGGAGGCGAAGGTTAACTATGGCTACACCTTC. It codes for CASSRLEAKVNYGYTF.